These T cell receptor beta chains were read from a single sample in a study of regulatory T cells in long-lasting Graves disease. MiXCR, applied by TCRdb to the multiplex PCR reads, yields one record per CDR3 protein. The sample consists of 350,000 to 500,000 distinct CDR3 sequences, less than 20% of them appearing once. The data were also submitted as part of a second study, on T cells in Graves' hyperthyroidism and ophthalmopathy.

The source was peripheral blood mononuclear cells (PBMCs), collected at new diagnosis, from a patient treated with antithyroid drugs. These receptors all come from a young woman with Graves disease. The CDR3 runs from the conserved cysteine through the conserved F or W. A D gene is named only where the DNA matches it firmly. Clone size appears in some rows only: once, few, many, or a class for an expanded clone.

>few|TRBD1|TRBJ1-1|TRBV7-6
CASSPRGRSEAFF
TGTGCCAGCAGCCCAAGGGGGCGCAGTGAAGCTTTCTTT
>NA|TRBD2|TRBJ2-7|TRBV29-1
CSCRLAGFYEQYF
TGCAGCTGTAGACTAGCGGGATTCTACGAGCAGTACTTC
>once|NA|TRBJ2-3|TRBV5-1
CASGLADTQYF
TGCGCCAGCGGCTTGGCAGATACGCAGTATTTT
>many|NA|TRBJ2-5|TRBV28
CASSLSGPGELETQYF
TGTGCCAGCAGTTTGTCAGGGCCTGGGGAATTAGAGACCCAGTACTTC
>many|NA|TRBJ2-7|TRBV29-1
CSVESETYEQYF
TGCAGCGTTGAGAGCGAGACCTACGAGCAGTACTTC
>many|TRBD2|TRBJ2-7|TRBV6-9
CASSYSVGETSVIPYEQYF
TGTGCCAGCAGTTACTCCGTGGGGGAGACTAGCGTTATCCCCTACGAGCAGTACTTC
>NA|TRBD1|TRBJ1-5|TRBV6-1
CASSELDRGRNQPQHF
TGTGCCAGCAGTGAACTCGACAGGGGGAGGAATCAGCCCCAGCATTTT
>many|TRBD2|TRBJ2-1|TRBV3-1
CASSQASLAGGIEQFF
TGTGCCAGCAGCCAAGCAAGCCTAGCGGGAGGGATTGAGCAGTTCTTC
>many|TRBD2|TRBJ2-4|TRBV28
CASSFTGGFRNIQYF
TGTGCCAGCAGTTTCACGGGGGGATTCAGAAACATTCAGTACTTC
>many|NA|TRBJ1-5|TRBV6-1
CASSTEINQPQHF
TGTGCCAGCAGTACAGAGATAAATCAGCCCCAGCATTTT
>few|NA|TRBJ2-1|TRBV5-1
CASSFTAESSYNEQFF
TGCGCCAGCAGCTTCACAGCGGAGAGCTCCTACAATGAGCAGTTCTTC
>many|TRBD1|TRBJ2-1|TRBV27
CASSSRTGYNEQFF
TGTGCCAGCAGTTCGAGGACAGGGTACAATGAGCAGTTCTTC
>few|NA|TRBJ1-1|TRBV27
CASSLSKIREKPNTEAFF
TGTGCCAGCAGTTTATCGAAGATTAGAGAAAAACCGAACACTGAAGCTTTCTTT
>many|NA|TRBJ2-5|TRBV20-1
CSARHSTGTRQETQYF
TGCAGTGCTAGACACTCTACAGGGACTCGCCAAGAGACCCAGTACTTC